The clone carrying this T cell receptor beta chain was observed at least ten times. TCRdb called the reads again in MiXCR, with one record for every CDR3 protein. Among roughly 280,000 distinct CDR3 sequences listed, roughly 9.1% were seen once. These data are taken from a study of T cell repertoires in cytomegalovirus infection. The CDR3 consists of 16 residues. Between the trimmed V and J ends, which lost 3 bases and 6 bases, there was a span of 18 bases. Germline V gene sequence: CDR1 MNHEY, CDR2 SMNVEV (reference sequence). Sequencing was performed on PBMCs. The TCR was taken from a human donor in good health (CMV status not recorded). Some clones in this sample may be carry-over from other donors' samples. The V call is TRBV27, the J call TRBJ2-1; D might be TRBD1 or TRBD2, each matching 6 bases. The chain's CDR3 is CASSFDDRRGSNEQFF. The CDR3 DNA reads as TGTGCCAGCAGTTTTGACGACAGGCGGGGATCCAATGAGCAGTTCTTC.